This T cell receptor (beta chain) was captured by sequencing in a study of CD4 and CD8 cells across lung adenocarcinoma regions. TCRdb redid the calling of the PCR reads with MiXCR, one entry per CDR3 protein. The table has under 8,000 distinct CDR3 sequences, around half seen once; the top ten hold around 40%. Samples came from patients with localized non-small cell lung adenocarcinoma. The germline V gene has CDR1 MNHNS and CDR2 SASEGT. V lost 2 bases and J lost 5, with 6 bases in between. The CDR3 totals 12 residues. This clonotype was seen a single time. The source is a male donor with lung adenocarcinoma. The CD4 and CD8 labels of this study may be unreliable. V usage is TRBV6-1 and J usage is TRBJ1-1; D is unresolved. The sample was CD8+ T cells from the center of a lung tumor. The CDR3 protein is CASSEQHTEAFF. Written as DNA, the CDR3 is TGTGCCAGCAGTGAACAGCATACTGAAGCTTTCTTT.